This is a list of T cell receptor beta chains from one sample in a study of regulatory T cells in long-lasting Graves disease. A single record per CDR3 protein comes from TCRdb applying MiXCR to the multiplex PCR reads. Here the sample spans about 450,000 distinct CDR3 sequences, roughly a quarter being singletons. The sample in question was peripheral blood mononuclear cells (PBMCs), obtained when the disease was refractory, from a patient treated with antithyroid drugs. These receptor sequences come from a female donor with Graves disease. Each CDR3 is given with its conserved first and last residue. The D gene is left open where the match is weak. Size values are once, few and many counts, or a class for expanded clones, and some rows have none.

d_gene,abundance,j_gene,v_gene,CDR3aa,CDR3nt
TRBD2,few,TRBJ2-1,TRBV20-1,CSAREGSGSNEQFF,TGCAGTGCTAGAGAAGGTAGCGGGAGCAACGAGCAGTTCTTC
NA,few,TRBJ2-7,TRBV30,CAWSRPDYEQYF,TGTGCCTGGAGTCGCCCCGACTACGAGCAGTACTTC
TRBD2,many,TRBJ2-7,TRBV27,CASKPSGLAAGEQYF,TGTGCCAGCAAACCCTCGGGACTAGCGGCTGGGGAGCAGTACTTC
NA,NA,TRBJ2-2,TRBV15,CATSRDGETTGELFF,TGTGCCACCAGCAGAGATGGGGAGACCACCGGGGAGCTGTTTTTT
NA,many,TRBJ2-5,TRBV20-1,CSATPGETQYF,TGCAGTGCTACCCCCGGAGAGACCCAGTACTTC
TRBD2,few,TRBJ2-5,TRBV7-2,CASSLYVSSGRGETQYF,TGTGCCAGCAGCCTATACGTATCTAGCGGGAGAGGAGAGACCCAGTACTTC
TRBD2,few,TRBJ2-7,TRBV28,CASTSLAGHDEQYF,TGTGCCAGCACCTCACTAGCGGGACACGACGAGCAGTACTTC
TRBD1,NA,TRBJ1-1,TRBV19,CASSAGTGKNTEAFF,TGTGCCAGTAGTGCCGGGACAGGAAAGAACACTGAAGCTTTCTTT
TRBD1,NA,TRBJ1-1,TRBV13,CASGGQGVDTEAFF,TGTGCCAGCGGTGGACAGGGGGTCGACACTGAAGCTTTCTTT
NA,few,TRBJ2-2,TRBV28,CASSFGVNTGELFF,TGTGCCAGCAGTTTTGGCGTAAACACCGGGGAGCTGTTTTTT
NA,NA,TRBJ1-2,TRBV3-1,CASSQRAGFYGYTF,TGTGCCAGCAGCCAAAGGGCCGGATTCTATGGCTACACCTTC
TRBD1,NA,TRBJ1-1,TRBV29-1,CSVLRDRGLPEAFF,TGCAGCGTGCTCCGGGACAGGGGGCTTCCTGAAGCTTTCTTT
TRBD2,few,TRBJ2-7,TRBV10-3,CATQAGEVYEQYF,TGTGCCACCCAGGCGGGAGAGGTCTACGAGCAGTACTTC
NA,few,TRBJ2-1,TRBV7-2,CASSLGTEGEQFF,TGTGCCAGCAGCTTAGGCACCGAAGGTGAGCAGTTCTTC
TRBD1,NA,TRBJ2-2,TRBV15,CATSKHGQGNGELFF,TGTGCCACCAGCAAGCACGGACAGGGGAACGGGGAGCTGTTTTTT
NA,NA,TRBJ2-2,TRBV30,CAWSMKLTVNTGELFF,TGTGCCTGGAGTATGAAGTTGACAGTCAACACCGGGGAGCTGTTTTTT
NA,few,TRBJ1-2,TRBV5-1,CASSREGANYGYTF,TGCGCCAGCTCTCGAGAGGGGGCTAACTATGGCTACACCTTC
NA,few,TRBJ2-1,TRBV20-1,CSLGGGTGNEQFF,TGCAGTCTAGGCGGGGGCACCGGCAATGAGCAGTTCTTC
NA,many,TRBJ1-3,TRBV2,CASSEGQSGNTIYF,TGTGCCAGCAGTGAAGGACAGTCTGGAAACACCATATATTTT
NA,few,TRBJ2-7,TRBV6-1,CASSEAGGSNYEQYF,TGTGCCAGCAGTGAAGCAGGCGGAAGCAACTACGAGCAGTACTTC
NA,many,TRBJ1-1,TRBV6-5,CASSYDENTEAFF,TGTGCCAGCAGTTACGATGAGAACACTGAAGCTTTCTTT
TRBD1,NA,TRBJ1-2,TRBV10-3,CAITSTGPGYTF,TGTGCCATCACTTCGACAGGGCCTGGCTACACCTTC
NA,few,TRBJ1-1,TRBV24-1,CATRDGGANTEAFF,TGTGCCACCAGGGACGGGGGGGCGAACACTGAAGCTTTCTTT
TRBD1,many,TRBJ2-5,TRBV6-1,CASSTTPNEGRDRVVETQYF,TGTGCCAGCAGCACTACCCCAAACGAAGGACGGGACAGGGTTGTTGAGACCCAGTACTTC
NA,NA,TRBJ2-6,TRBV10-3,CAISESPTDTFSGANVLTF,TGTGCCATCAGTGAGTCTCCGACAGACACCTTCTCTGGGGCCAACGTCCTGACTTTC
NA,NA,TRBJ1-5,TRBV5-1,CASSLDGQGLQPQHF,TGCGCCAGCAGCTTGGACGGCCAGGGTCTTCAGCCCCAGCATTTT
TRBD2,few,TRBJ2-5,TRBV11-2,CASSIGLAGGQETQYF,TGTGCCAGCAGCATCGGACTAGCGGGAGGACAAGAGACCCAGTACTTC
NA,NA,TRBJ1-2,TRBV3-1,CASSQGFPINYGYTF,TGTGCCAGCAGCCAAGGCTTTCCCATTAACTATGGCTACACCTTC
NA,NA,TRBJ2-2,TRBV11-2,CASSKRRGTGELFF,TGTGCCAGCAGCAAAAGAAGGGGCACCGGGGAGCTGTTTTTT
NA,many,TRBJ1-5,TRBV28,CASSLWQDNQPQHF,TGTGCCAGCAGTTTATGGCAAGACAATCAGCCCCAGCATTTT
TRBD1,many,TRBJ2-7,TRBV7-9,CASSFKPGQGINEQYF,TGTGCCAGCAGCTTTAAGCCGGGACAGGGGATAAACGAGCAGTACTTC
NA,few,TRBJ1-1,TRBV30,CAWSVPGRAFF,TGTGCCTGGAGTGTACCGGGGAGAGCTTTCTTT
NA,NA,TRBJ1-1,TRBV19,CASSGREYTEALF,TGTGCCAGTAGTGGGCGGGAATACACTGAAGCTCTCTTT
TRBD2,many,TRBJ2-7,TRBV5-1,CASRPSASGTYEQYF,TGCGCCAGCAGACCCTCAGCTAGCGGGACCTACGAGCAGTACTTC
TRBD1,many,TRBJ1-4,TRBV7-2,CASSLVGTANEKLFF,TGTGCCAGCAGCTTAGTTGGGACAGCTAATGAAAAACTGTTTTTT
TRBD1,few,TRBJ1-2,TRBV27,CASMGQNYGYTF,TGTGCCAGCATGGGACAGAACTATGGCTACACCTTC
NA,NA,TRBJ1-2,TRBV20-1,CSARGAGYDGYTF,TGCAGTGCCCGGGGGGCGGGCTACGATGGCTACACCTTC
NA,NA,TRBJ2-7,TRBV5-1,CASSLNFYEQYF,TGCGCCAGCAGCTTAAACTTCTACGAGCAGTACTTC
NA,NA,TRBJ2-7,TRBV19,CASTQTPGVGYEQYF,TGTGCCAGTACCCAAACCCCGGGAGTGGGCTACGAGCAGTACTTC
NA,many,TRBJ2-7,TRBV24-1,CATSERSYEQYF,TGTGCCACCAGTGAGCGCTCCTACGAGCAGTACTTC
TRBD2,few,TRBJ2-2,TRBV7-9,CASSLSGGARTGELFF,TGTGCCAGCAGCTTGTCGGGGGGGGCCCGCACCGGGGAGCTGTTTTTT
NA,NA,TRBJ2-7,TRBV2,CASSRDFLYEQYF,TGTGCCAGCAGTAGGGACTTCCTCTACGAGCAGTACTTC
TRBD2,NA,TRBJ2-7,TRBV7-7,CASSFPRREAYEQYF,TGTGCTAGCAGCTTCCCTAGGCGGGAGGCCTACGAGCAGTACTTC
NA,NA,TRBJ1-5,TRBV28,CASRRVWSNQPQHF,TGTGCCAGCAGGAGGGTTTGGAGCAATCAGCCCCAGCATTTT
TRBD2,few,TRBJ2-1,TRBV5-1,CASSLAGRTSGNNEQFF,TGCGCCAGCAGCTTGGCCGGAAGGACTAGCGGGAACAATGAGCAGTTCTTC
NA,few,TRBJ2-3,TRBV2,CASSELGTGTDTQYF,TGTGCCAGCAGTGAGCTAGGGACGGGCACAGATACGCAGTATTTT
TRBD1,NA,TRBJ1-5,TRBV24-1,CATSDPTWTGSQPQHF,TGTGCCACCAGTGACCCAACCTGGACAGGTAGTCAGCCCCAGCATTTT
NA,NA,TRBJ2-7,TRBV19,CASSIPGTEYEQYF,TGTGCCAGTAGTATCCCCGGGACGGAGTACGAGCAGTACTTC
NA,many,TRBJ1-4,TRBV2,CASTRGTEKLFF,TGTGCCAGCACCCGGGGGACGGAAAAACTGTTTTTT
NA,few,TRBJ2-4,TRBV2,CASSGGQNIQYF,TGTGCCAGCAGTGGGGGACAAAACATTCAGTACTTC
NA,many,TRBJ1-1,TRBV20-1,CSATGLEAFF,TGCAGTGCTACAGGACTTGAAGCTTTCTTT
NA,few,TRBJ2-1,TRBV28,CASSPRRNPYNEQFF,TGTGCCAGCAGTCCCCGCCGGAATCCTTACAATGAGCAGTTCTTC
NA,NA,TRBJ1-1,TRBV3-1,CASRGAEKAFF,TGTGCCAGCAGGGGTGCGGAAAAAGCTTTCTTT
NA,NA,TRBJ1-2,TRBV5-1,CASSLGAGTNYGYIF,TGCGCCAGCAGCTTGGGTGCAGGGACTAACTATGGCTACATCTTC
NA,many,TRBJ2-3,TRBV20-1,CSANSGGEVGTDTQYF,TGCAGTGCCAATAGCGGAGGGGAGGTCGGCACAGATACGCAGTATTTT